Listed below are T cell receptor beta chains from one sample, sequenced in a study of T-cell memory formation after mild COVID-19. One entry per CDR3 protein results from TCRdb running MiXCR on the 5' RACE reads. The table has some 320,000 distinct CDR3 sequences, approximately 16% seen once. Sequenced: PBMCs or a T cell subset sorted from them (not recorded which). The receptors were sampled from a man between 18 and 29 years old who had mild COVID-19 (a few samples of this study predate the infection). Cell type and time point are not known. Both conserved end residues are part of each CDR3. The order of the fields is V gene, D gene, clone size, J gene, CDR3 DNA, CDR3 protein. D genes are given only for firm matches. Expanded clones are given a class, and other clones once, few, many or no size at all.

TRBV18,TRBD1,NA,TRBJ2-3,TGTGCCAGCTCTCAGGGACAGGGTGGTGCAGATACGCAGTATTTT,CASSQGQGGADTQYF
TRBV9,TRBD2,NA,TRBJ2-1,TGTGCCACCCCCGCTAGCGGGGCGGGCTCCTACAATGAGCAGTTCTTC,CATPASGAGSYNEQFF
TRBV5-1,NA,few,TRBJ2-3,TGCGCCAGCAGCTTGAGGGATGGGGCCACAGATACGCAGTATTTT,CASSLRDGATDTQYF
TRBV6-2/TRBV6-3,TRBD2,NA,TRBJ2-5,TGTGCCAGCAGACCTAGCGGGGCCGAGACCCAGTACTTC,CASRPSGAETQYF
TRBV27,NA,NA,TRBJ2-6,TGTGCCAGCAGTTTTAAGGGCTCTGGGGCCAACGTCCTGACTTTC,CASSFKGSGANVLTF
TRBV5-4,NA,NA,TRBJ2-5,TGTGCCACCATGAGAGAGTACCAAGAGACCCAGTACTTC,CATMREYQETQYF
TRBV2,NA,NA,TRBJ1-1,TGTGCCAGCAGAATGGGCAGGGGGAACACTGAAGCTTTCTTT,CASRMGRGNTEAFF
TRBV10-3,TRBD1,few,TRBJ1-2,TGTGCCATCAGTGATCCCGGGACAGGGATATTCTATGGCTACACCTTC,CAISDPGTGIFYGYTF
TRBV7-2,TRBD1,few,TRBJ1-2,TGTGCCAGCAGCGCTAGATCGGGGACAGGATCCTCCGGCTACACCTTC,CASSARSGTGSSGYTF
TRBV7-9,NA,few,TRBJ1-1,TGTGCCAGCAGCCCGGCCCCGGCTGAAGCTTTCTTT,CASSPAPAEAFF
TRBV5-1,TRBD1,many,TRBJ2-3,TGCGCCAGCAGCCCGGGACAGCTAAGCACAGATACGCAGTATTTT,CASSPGQLSTDTQYF
TRBV7-9,TRBD1,few,TRBJ1-1,TGTGCCAGCAGCCCAGGGGGCGCGAACACTGAAGCTTTCTTT,CASSPGGANTEAFF
TRBV7-8,NA,many,TRBJ2-5,TGTGCCAGCAGCCCCCGTATGAGGGAGGAGACCCAGTACTTC,CASSPRMREETQYF
TRBV20-1,NA,NA,TRBJ1-5,TGCAGTGCGGAGCCCCTCCGGGTTGTGGGCAATCAGCCCCAGCATTTT,CSAEPLRVVGNQPQHF
TRBV5-1,TRBD1,few,TRBJ2-2,TGCGCCAGCAGAACCGGGACAGGAGACACCGGGGAGCTGTTTTTT,CASRTGTGDTGELFF
TRBV7-3,NA,NA,TRBJ1-6,TGTGCCAGCGCTGGGGACTATAATTCACCCCTCCACTTT,CASAGDYNSPLHF
TRBV19,TRBD1,NA,TRBJ2-3,TGTGCCAGTAGTCTACAGGGGCCGCCTATCGATACGCAGTATTTT,CASSLQGPPIDTQYF
TRBV20-1,NA,few,TRBJ2-5,TGCAGTGCTAGAGCAGCGGACGCGCCCGGGACCCAGTACTTC,CSARAADAPGTQYF
TRBV5-5,TRBD1,few,TRBJ1-6,TGTGCCAGCAGCTTGGGCCGGACAGGACGACCCCATTCACCCCTCCACTTT,CASSLGRTGRPHSPLHF
TRBV5-1,NA,NA,TRBJ2-7,TGCGCCAGCAGCTCGCGACTCTCCTACGAGCAGTACTTC,CASSSRLSYEQYF
TRBV5-1,TRBD1,few,TRBJ1-6,TGCGCCAGCAGCTCCCGGACAGGGGGCTATCGAAATTCACCCCTCCACTTT,CASSSRTGGYRNSPLHF
TRBV6-5,NA,NA,TRBJ1-1,TGTGCCAGCAGTTACCGGGTTGTAGGAACTGAAGCTTTCTTT,CASSYRVVGTEAFF
TRBV20-1,NA,NA,TRBJ1-5,TGCAGTGCACAACTTTATAGCAATCAGCCCCAGCATTTT,CSAQLYSNQPQHF
TRBV15,TRBD1,NA,TRBJ1-2,TGTGCCACCAGCAAAAACAGGGGTCCGTTAGATGGCTACACCTTC,CATSKNRGPLDGYTF
TRBV4-3,TRBD1,few,TRBJ2-2,TGCGCCAGCAGCCAAGATTCCGGGACAGCCGGGGAGCTGTTTTTT,CASSQDSGTAGELFF
TRBV7-6,NA,NA,TRBJ2-2,TGTGCCAGCAGCCGCAGGACGGATAACACCGGGGAGCTGTTTTTT,CASSRRTDNTGELFF